Each of the 20 T cell receptor beta chains below was sequenced from the same sample in a study of T-cell memory formation after mild COVID-19. TCRdb reprocessed the 5' RACE reads via MiXCR and lists one record per CDR3 protein. The repertoire includes tens of thousands of distinct CDR3 sequences, roughly 10% of them detected once, and under 30% sits in the top ten. The sequenced sample was PBMCs or a T cell subset sorted from them (not recorded which). These receptors came from a man aged 18 to 35 who had mild COVID-19 (a few samples of this study predate the infection). Cell type and time point are not known.

There are many counts of this clonotype. The J gene is TRBJ2-3, the V gene TRBV7-2, with 11 bases matching TRBD2. In germline, CDR1 is SGHTA, CDR2 FQGNSA. There are 16 residues in the CDR3. After removal of 3 bases from V and 5 bases from J, the junction contained 7 bases not matched to a gene. CDR3 bases: TGTGCCAGCAGCTTGCACCGACTAGCGGGGCAAGATACGCAGTATTTT. This encodes CASSLHRLAGQDTQYF.

Many counts were recorded for this clonotype. The chain combines TRBV6-4 with TRBJ2-1, with TRBD2 matching over 14 bases. The CDR3 is 16 amino acids. With V trimmed by 2 bases and J by 6 bases, 3 bases remained unmatched. CDR1 is MRHNA, CDR2 SNTAGT, per germline. The CDR3: CASSDGTSGGPNEQFF. The DNA for the CDR3 is TGTGCCAGCAGTGACGGGACTAGCGGGGGTCCCAATGAGCAGTTCTTC.

This clonotype was found many times. V is TRBV9 and J is TRBJ1-1; D gene unclear. In germline, CDR1 is SGDLS, CDR2 YYNGEE. This CDR3 has 16 residues. V was shortened by 4 bases and J by 5 bases, with 21 bases between the two germline ends. The CDR3 bases are TGTGCCAGCAGCCCCCTTCAAATTTCAGCGGCAACTGAAGCTTTCTTT. Residues: CASSPLQISAATEAFF.

The chain employs TRBV7-6 and TRBJ2-7; perhaps TRBD1 as D (6 bases). V gave up 4 bases and J gave up 0 bases, with 7 bases separating them. The CDR3 covers 13 residues. Germline V gene sequence: CDR1 SGHVS, CDR2 FNYEAQ. The chain's CDR3 is CASSSQGSYEQYF. The CDR3 DNA sequence: TGTGCCAGCAGCTCACAGGGCTCCTACGAGCAGTACTTC.

In this sample, this clonotype turned up many times. The rearrangement joins TRBV6-4 to TRBJ1-2, with D uncertain. Trimming shortened V by 6 bases and J by 4 bases, and 9 bases separated the two germline ends. From germline, CDR1 is MRHNA and CDR2 SNTAGT. The CDR3 covers 12 residues. CDR3 loop: CASRHLTYGYTF. The CDR3 DNA sequence: TGTGCCAGCAGACACCTGACCTATGGCTACACCTTC.

This clonotype was detected ten times or more. The V gene is TRBV6-6, the J gene TRBJ2-7, with D possibly being TRBD1 (6 bases). This CDR3 has 16 amino acids. The germline V gene encodes CDR1 MNHNY and CDR2 SVGAGI (reference sequence). With 2 bases removed from V and 0 bases from J, the gap between germline ends came to 14 bases. Written as DNA, the CDR3 is TGTGCCAGCAGTTACCCCATGCAGGGGCACTCCTACGAGCAGTACTTC. Protein: CASSYPMQGHSYEQYF.

This clonotype was recorded at least ten times. V and J are TRBV4-1 and TRBJ1-5; D is undetermined. Between the trimmed V and J ends, which lost 4 bases and 6 bases, there was a span of 13 bases. CDR3 length: 14 residues. The germline CDR1 and CDR2 sequences are MGHRA and YSYEKL. The CDR3 DNA reads TGCGCCAGCAGCCTCTGGGGAGGAGGTCAGCCCCAGCATTTT. This gives the protein CASSLWGGGQPQHF.

Note on this clonotype: Just one base apart from a much larger clone, this may be a read error. J is TRBJ1-2 and V is TRBV6-4; D possibly corresponds to TRBD1 (6 bases). Germline V gives CDR1 MRHNA, CDR2 SNTAGT. The CDR3 length is 16 residues. The germline V and J ends were trimmed by 5 bases and 5 bases, with 21 bases remaining between them. DNA of the CDR3: TGTGCCAGCAGTCAGGACAGTCAATTAAACTCATATGGCTACACCTTC. Translation gives CASSQDSQLNSYGYTF.

Many counts were recorded for this clonotype. The rearrangement joins TRBV9 to TRBJ2-1; unclear D gene. The CDR3 is made up of 17 amino acids. V lost 3 bases and J lost 3, with 19 bases in between. In germline, CDR1 is SGDLS, CDR2 YYNGEE. Here the CDR3 reads CASSAHRAGHDYNEQFF. The CDR3, as DNA: TGTGCCAGCAGCGCCCACCGAGCAGGTCACGACTACAATGAGCAGTTCTTC.

The J gene is TRBJ2-2, the V gene TRBV6-2 or TRBV6-3, with 7 nucleotides matching TRBD1. The V gene's germline CDR1 is MNHEY and CDR2 SVGEGT. This CDR3 comprises 15 residues. V lost 3 bases, J lost 8 bases, and 9 bases stayed unmatched. The CDR3 DNA reads as TGTGCCAGCAGTTATGAGGGGGCGGATGCTGGGGAGCTGTTTTTT. It is translated as CASSYEGADAGELFF.

V usage is TRBV7-2 and J usage is TRBJ1-2; D unresolved. V was pared by 1 base and J by 4 bases, with 7 bases between. The CDR3 runs to 13 residues. Germline V lookup: CDR1 SGHTA, CDR2 FQGNSA. In nucleotides, the CDR3 is TGTGCCAGCAGCTTAGGCTACGGCTATGGCTACACCTTC. As protein: CASSLGYGYGYTF.

The chain joins TRBV25-1 to TRBJ1-6; a weak D match, TRBD1 (5 bases). Germline V gives CDR1 MGHDK, CDR2 SYGVNS. The CDR3 length is 17 residues. Trimming pared 3 bases from V and 6 bases from J, leaving 18 bases between. CDR3 sequence: CASSDLTGGRINSPLHF. The CDR3 region has the DNA TGTGCCAGCAGTGATTTGACCGGGGGACGGATTAATTCACCCCTCCACTTT.

This clonotype was seen at least ten times. This CDR3 is CASIAAPGGGGQNTYGYTF. The CDR3, as DNA: TGCGCCAGCATCGCCGCCCCGGGGGGCGGAGGGCAGAATACCTATGGCTACACCTTC. V is TRBV5-1 and J is TRBJ1-2, with D perhaps TRBD1 (6 bases). Deletions cut 6 bases from V and 4 bases from J, with 31 bases between. The length of the CDR3 is 19 residues. CDR1 and CDR2 (germline): SGHRS, YFSETQ.

This clonotype was counted ten times or more. This rearrangement joins TRBV20-1 to TRBJ2-1; 11 bases match TRBD2. CDR3 length: 16 residues. Trimming took 1 base from V and 0 from J; bases not matched to a gene: 2. Per the germline V gene, CDR1 is DFQATT and CDR2 is SNEGSKA (reference sequence). This chain's CDR3 is CSARGLAGNSYNEQFF. In DNA form, the CDR3 reads TGCAGTGCTAGAGGACTAGCGGGGAACTCCTACAATGAGCAGTTCTTC.

Ten or more counts support this clonotype. The CDR3 loop reads CASSLGPLLAGNTGELFF. The CDR3 DNA sequence: TGTGCCAGCAGCTTAGGTCCCTTACTAGCGGGGAACACCGGGGAGCTGTTTTTT. The chain combines TRBV7-2 with TRBJ2-2; 9 bases line up with TRBD2. The CDR3 spans 18 residues. Germline values: CDR1 SGHTA, CDR2 FQGNSA. J was trimmed by 1 base and V by 1 base; bases with no gene match: 7.

This clonotype was observed at least ten times. At one end the junction does not follow the germline gene, possibly because of a read error. The chain couples TRBV4-3 to TRBJ1-4; D possibly corresponds to TRBD1 (6 bases). The CDR3 spans 14 residues. Germline V lookup: CDR1 LGHNA, CDR2 YSLEER. CDR3 DNA sequence: TGCGCCAGCAGCCAAGAACGAAGGGGGGAAAGACTGTTTTTT. It encodes CASSQERRGERLFF.

This clonotype was detected ten times or more. The V gene is TRBV3-1, the J gene TRBJ2-5, with D maybe TRBD1 (6 bases). Germline lookup yields CDR1 LGHDT and CDR2 YNNKEL (reference sequence). There are 14 residues in the CDR3. Trimming left V 1 base short and J 9 bases short, with 15 bases between. CDR3 protein: CASSQGLAQGAQYF. CDR3 in DNA: TGTGCCAGCAGCCAAGGGTTGGCACAGGGTGCCCAGTACTTC.

Many counts were recorded for this clonotype. This chain links TRBV7-2 with TRBJ1-2, with unresolved D. V lost 1 base to trimming and J lost 0 bases, with 12 bases between them. Looked up from germline, CDR1 is SGHTA and CDR2 is FQGNSA. The CDR3 has 16 residues. CDR3 sequence reads: CASSLVREHANYGYTF. CDR3 nucleotides: TGTGCCAGCAGCTTAGTCAGAGAACACGCTAACTATGGCTACACCTTC.

This clonotype has ten or more counts. This chain joins TRBV5-1 and TRBJ1-1; a weak D match, TRBD1 (6 bases). The CDR3 extends over 13 amino acids. Trimming pared 5 bases from V and 5 bases from J, leaving 13 bases between. CDR1 and CDR2 (germline): SGHRS, YFSETQ. The chain's CDR3 is CASRNLGGTEAFF. CDR3 nucleotide sequence: TGCGCCAGCAGGAATCTAGGGGGAACTGAAGCTTTCTTT.

This clonotype was seen only a few times. This chain connects TRBV9 to TRBJ2-5, with D perhaps matching TRBD1 or TRBD2 (5 bases each). V gave up 3 bases and J gave up 5 bases, with 14 bases separating them. The CDR3 has 14 amino acids. Germline assignment: CDR1 SGDLS and CDR2 YYNGEE. The DNA for the CDR3 is TGTGCCAGCAGCGCCGGGGCGTTCTCTGAGACCCAGTACTTC. It is translated as CASSAGAFSETQYF.